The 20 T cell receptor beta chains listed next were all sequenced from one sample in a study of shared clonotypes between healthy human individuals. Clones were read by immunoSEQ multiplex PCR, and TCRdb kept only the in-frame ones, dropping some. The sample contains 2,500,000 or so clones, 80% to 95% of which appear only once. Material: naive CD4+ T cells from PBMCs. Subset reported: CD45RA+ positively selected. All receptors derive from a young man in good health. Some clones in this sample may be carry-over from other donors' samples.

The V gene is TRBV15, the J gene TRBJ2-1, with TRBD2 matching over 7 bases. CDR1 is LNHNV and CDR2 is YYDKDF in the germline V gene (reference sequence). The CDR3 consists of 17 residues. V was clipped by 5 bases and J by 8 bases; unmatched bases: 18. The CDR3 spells CATSGQLAPLLYHEQFF. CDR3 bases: TGTGCCACCAGCGGTCAACTAGCGCCCCTGCTTTACCATGAGCAGTTCTTC.

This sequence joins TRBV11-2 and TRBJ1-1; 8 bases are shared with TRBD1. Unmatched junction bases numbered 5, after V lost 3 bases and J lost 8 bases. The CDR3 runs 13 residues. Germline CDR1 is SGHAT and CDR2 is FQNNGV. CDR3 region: CASSLDRVQEAFF. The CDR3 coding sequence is TGTGCCAGCAGCTTGGACAGGGTACAGGAAGCTTTCTTT. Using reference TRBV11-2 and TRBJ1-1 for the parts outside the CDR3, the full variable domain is EAGVAQSPRYKIIEKRQSVAFWCNPISGHATLYWYQQILGQGPKLLIQFQNNGVVDDSQLPKDRFSAERLKGVDSTLKIQPAKLEDSAVYLCASSLDRVQEAFFGQGTRLTVV.

The CDR3: CASSSGASGNTIYF. The CDR3 coding sequence is TGCGCCAGCAGCTCGGGCGCCTCTGGAAACACCATATATTTT. The chain employs TRBV5-1 and TRBJ1-3; D call uncertain. The CDR3 runs 14 residues. The germline V gene encodes CDR1 SGHRS and CDR2 YFSETQ. V lost 3 bases and J lost 0, with 7 bases in between.

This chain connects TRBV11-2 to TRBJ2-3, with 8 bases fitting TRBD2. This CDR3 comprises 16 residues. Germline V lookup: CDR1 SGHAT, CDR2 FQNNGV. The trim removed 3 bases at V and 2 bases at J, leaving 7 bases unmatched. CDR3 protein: CASSLLLADPTDTQYF. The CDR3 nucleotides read TGTGCCAGCAGCTTGTTACTAGCGGACCCCACAGATACGCAGTATTTT.

CDR3 nucleotides: TGTGCCAGCAGTTTTTGGCAGGGGATGAACACCGGGGAGCTGTTTTTT. It is translated as CASSFWQGMNTGELFF. The J gene is TRBJ2-2, the V gene TRBV28; the D gene is possibly TRBD1 (6 bases). CDR1 and CDR2 (germline): MDHEN, SYDVKM. The CDR3 extends over 16 amino acids. V was trimmed by 3 bases and J by 1 base, leaving 12 bases between them.

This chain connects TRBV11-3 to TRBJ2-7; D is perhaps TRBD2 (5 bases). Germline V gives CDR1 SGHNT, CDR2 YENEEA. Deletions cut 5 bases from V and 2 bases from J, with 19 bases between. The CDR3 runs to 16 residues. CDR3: CASSPRGGRVTYEQYF. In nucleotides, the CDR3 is TGTGCCAGCAGCCCCCGTGGCGGGCGGGTTACCTACGAGCAGTACTTC.

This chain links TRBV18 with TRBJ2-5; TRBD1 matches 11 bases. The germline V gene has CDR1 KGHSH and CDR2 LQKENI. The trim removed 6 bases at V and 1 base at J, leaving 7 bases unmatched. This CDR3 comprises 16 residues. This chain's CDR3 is CASSLGTGGLQETQYF. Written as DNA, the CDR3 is TGTGCCAGCTCGCTCGGGACAGGGGGTCTCCAAGAGACCCAGTACTTC.

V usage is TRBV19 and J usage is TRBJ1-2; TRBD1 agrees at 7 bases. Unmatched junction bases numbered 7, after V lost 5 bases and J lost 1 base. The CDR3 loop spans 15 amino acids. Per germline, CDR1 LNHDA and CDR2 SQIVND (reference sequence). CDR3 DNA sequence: TGTGCCAGTAGTGCCCGACAGGGTGATAACTATGGCTACACCTTC. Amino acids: CASSARQGDNYGYTF.

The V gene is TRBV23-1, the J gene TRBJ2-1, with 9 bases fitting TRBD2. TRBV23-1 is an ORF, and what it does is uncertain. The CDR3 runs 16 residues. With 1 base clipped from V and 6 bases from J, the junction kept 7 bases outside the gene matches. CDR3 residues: CASSQYRLAEINEQFF. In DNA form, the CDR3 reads TGCGCCAGCAGTCAATACCGACTAGCGGAAATCAATGAGCAGTTCTTC.

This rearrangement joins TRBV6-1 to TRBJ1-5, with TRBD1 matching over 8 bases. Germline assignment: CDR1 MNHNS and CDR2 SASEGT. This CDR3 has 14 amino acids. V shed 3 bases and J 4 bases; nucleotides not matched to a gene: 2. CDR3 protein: CASSERTGNQPQHF. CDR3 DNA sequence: TGTGCCAGCAGTGAGAGGACAGGGAATCAGCCCCAGCATTTT.

The CDR3 region is CASSYRQGRGQPQHF. The DNA of the CDR3 is TGTGCCAGCAGTTACCGCCAGGGACGAGGTCAGCCCCAGCATTTT. The J gene is TRBJ1-5, the V gene TRBV6-5, with D possibly TRBD1 on 5 matching bases. V was pared by 2 bases and J by 6 bases, with 14 bases between. Germline CDR1 and CDR2: MNHEY and SVGAGI. The CDR3 loop spans 15 amino acids.

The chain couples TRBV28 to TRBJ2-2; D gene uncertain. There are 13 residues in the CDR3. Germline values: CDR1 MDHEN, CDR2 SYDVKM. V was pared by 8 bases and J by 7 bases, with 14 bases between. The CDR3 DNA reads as TGTGCCAGCGGTCGTCGGAATGGCGGGGAGCTGTTTTTT. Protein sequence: CASGRRNGGELFF.

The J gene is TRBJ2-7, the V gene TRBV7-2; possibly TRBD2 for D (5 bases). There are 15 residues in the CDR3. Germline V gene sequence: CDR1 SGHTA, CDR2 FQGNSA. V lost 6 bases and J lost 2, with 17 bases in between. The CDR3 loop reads CASRVGVSITYEQYF. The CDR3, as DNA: TGTGCCAGCAGGGTCGGGGTGTCTATAACCTACGAGCAGTACTTC.

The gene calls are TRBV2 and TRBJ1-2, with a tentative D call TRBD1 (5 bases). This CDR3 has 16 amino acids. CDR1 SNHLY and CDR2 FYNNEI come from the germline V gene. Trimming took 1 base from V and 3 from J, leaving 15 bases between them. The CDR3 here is CASSEGGVSLYYGYTF. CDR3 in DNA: TGTGCCAGCAGTGAAGGGGGCGTCAGCTTATACTATGGCTACACCTTC.

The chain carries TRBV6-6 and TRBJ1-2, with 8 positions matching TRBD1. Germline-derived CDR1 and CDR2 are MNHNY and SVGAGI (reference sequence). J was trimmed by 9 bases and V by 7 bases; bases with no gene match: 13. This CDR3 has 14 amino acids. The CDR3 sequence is CASTSTRWTGRYTF. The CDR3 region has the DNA TGTGCCAGCACCTCGACGCGTTGGACAGGGCGCTACACCTTC.

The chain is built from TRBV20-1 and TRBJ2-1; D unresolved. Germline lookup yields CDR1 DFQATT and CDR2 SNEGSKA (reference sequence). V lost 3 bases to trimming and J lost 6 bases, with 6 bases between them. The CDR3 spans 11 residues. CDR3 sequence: CSASISNEQFF. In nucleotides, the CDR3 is TGCAGTGCTAGTATCAGCAATGAGCAGTTCTTC.

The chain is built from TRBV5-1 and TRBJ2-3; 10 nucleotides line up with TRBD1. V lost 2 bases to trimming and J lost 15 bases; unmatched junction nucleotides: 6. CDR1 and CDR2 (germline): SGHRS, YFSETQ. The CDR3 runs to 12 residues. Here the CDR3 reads CASSFSGTGDYF. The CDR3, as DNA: TGCGCCAGCAGCTTCTCCGGGACAGGGGACTATTTT.

The CDR3 loop reads CASRRQGLGTEAFF. The CDR3 DNA follows: TGTGCCAGTAGGAGACAGGGCCTCGGCACTGAAGCTTTCTTT. The chain is built from TRBV19 and TRBJ1-1, with TRBD1 identical over 7 bases. Trimming removed 6 bases from V and 4 bases from J; junction bases left unmatched: 8. The CDR3 loop spans 14 amino acids. Per the germline V gene, CDR1 is LNHDA and CDR2 is SQIVND (reference sequence).

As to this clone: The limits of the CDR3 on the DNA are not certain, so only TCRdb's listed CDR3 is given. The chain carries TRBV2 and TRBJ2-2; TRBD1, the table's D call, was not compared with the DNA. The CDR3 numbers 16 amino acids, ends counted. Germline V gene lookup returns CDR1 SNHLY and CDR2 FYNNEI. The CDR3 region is CASSADRAVRFGELFF.

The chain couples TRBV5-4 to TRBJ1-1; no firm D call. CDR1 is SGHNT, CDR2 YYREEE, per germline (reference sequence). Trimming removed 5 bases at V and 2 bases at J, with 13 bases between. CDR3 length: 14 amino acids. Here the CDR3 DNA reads TGTGCCAGCAGTTATGGACTTGCAAACACTGAAGCTTTCTTT. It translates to CASSYGLANTEAFF. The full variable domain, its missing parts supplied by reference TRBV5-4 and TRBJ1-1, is ETGVTQSPTHLIKTRGQQVTLRCSSQSGHNTVSWYQQALGQGPQFIFQYYREEENGRGNFPPRFSGLQFPNYSSELNVNALELDDSALYLCASSYGLANTEAFFGQGTRLTVV.